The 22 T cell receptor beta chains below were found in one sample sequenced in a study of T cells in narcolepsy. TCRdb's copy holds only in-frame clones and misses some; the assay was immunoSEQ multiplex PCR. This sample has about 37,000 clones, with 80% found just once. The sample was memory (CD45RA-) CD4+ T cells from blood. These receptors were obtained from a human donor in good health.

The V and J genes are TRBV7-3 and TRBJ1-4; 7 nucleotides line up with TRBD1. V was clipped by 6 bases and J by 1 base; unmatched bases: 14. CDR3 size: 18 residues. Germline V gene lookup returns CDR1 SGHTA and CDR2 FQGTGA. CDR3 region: CASRSTGVRHKTNEKLFF. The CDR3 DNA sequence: TGTGCCAGCAGGTCAACAGGGGTCCGCCATAAAACTAATGAAAAACTGTTTTTT.

The DNA of the CDR3 is TGTGCCAGCAGCTTAGATCGGGGGGTCACCGGGGAGCTGTTTTTT. It translates to CASSLDRGVTGELFF. The genes are TRBV11-3 and TRBJ2-2; 7 bases match TRBD2. The junction had 2 bases not matched to a gene; V was cut back by 0 bases and J by 4 bases. The CDR3 runs 15 residues. Germline assignment: CDR1 SGHNT and CDR2 YENEEA.

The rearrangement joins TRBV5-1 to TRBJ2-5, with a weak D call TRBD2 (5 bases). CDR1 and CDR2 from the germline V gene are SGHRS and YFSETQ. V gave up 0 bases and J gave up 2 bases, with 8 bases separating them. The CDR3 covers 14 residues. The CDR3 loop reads CASSLGLQQETQYF. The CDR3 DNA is TGCGCCAGCAGCTTGGGACTACAGCAAGAGACCCAGTACTTC.

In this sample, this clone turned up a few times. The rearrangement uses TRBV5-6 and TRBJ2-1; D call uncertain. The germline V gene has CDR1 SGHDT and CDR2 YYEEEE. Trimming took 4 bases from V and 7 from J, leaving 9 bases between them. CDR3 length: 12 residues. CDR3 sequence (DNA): TGTGCCAGCAGCGCCCTGCAGAATGAGCAGTTCTTC. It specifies CASSALQNEQFF. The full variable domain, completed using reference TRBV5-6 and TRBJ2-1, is DAGVTQSPTHLIKTRGQQVTLRCSPKSGHDTVSWYQQALGQGPQFIFQYYEEEERQRGNFPDRFSGHQFPNYSSELNVNALLLGDSALYLCASSALQNEQFFGPGTRLTVL.

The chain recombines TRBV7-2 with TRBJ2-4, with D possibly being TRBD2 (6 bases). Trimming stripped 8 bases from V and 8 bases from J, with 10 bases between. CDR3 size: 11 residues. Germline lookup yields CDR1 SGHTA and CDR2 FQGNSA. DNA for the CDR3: TGTGCCAGCGCCCGGAGGGACATTCAGTACTTC. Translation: CASARRDIQYF.

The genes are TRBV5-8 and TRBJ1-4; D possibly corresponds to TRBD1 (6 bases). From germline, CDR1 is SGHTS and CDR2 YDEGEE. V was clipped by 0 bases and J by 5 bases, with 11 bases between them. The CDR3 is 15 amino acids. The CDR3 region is CASSLEVGGNEKLFF. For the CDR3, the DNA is TGTGCCAGCAGCTTGGAAGTAGGGGGGAATGAAAAACTGTTTTTT.

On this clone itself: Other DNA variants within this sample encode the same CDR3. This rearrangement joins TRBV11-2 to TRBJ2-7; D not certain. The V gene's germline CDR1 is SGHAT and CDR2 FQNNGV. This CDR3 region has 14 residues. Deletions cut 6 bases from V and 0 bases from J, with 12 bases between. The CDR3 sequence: CASSQMGSSYEQYF. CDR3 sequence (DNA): TGTGCCAGCAGTCAAATGGGCAGCTCCTACGAGCAGTACTTC. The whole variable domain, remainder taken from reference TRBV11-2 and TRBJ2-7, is EAGVAQSPRYKIIEKRQSVAFWCNPISGHATLYWYQQILGQGPKLLIQFQNNGVVDDSQLPKDRFSAERLKGVDSTLKIQPAKLEDSAVYLCASSQMGSSYEQYFGPGTRLTVT.

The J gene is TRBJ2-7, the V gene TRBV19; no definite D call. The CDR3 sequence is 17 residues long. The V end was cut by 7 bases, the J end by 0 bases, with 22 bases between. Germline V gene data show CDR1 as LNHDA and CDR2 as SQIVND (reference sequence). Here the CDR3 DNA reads TGTGCCAGTACCCTAACGAGAACCCGGGTCCTCTCCTACGAGCAGTACTTC. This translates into CASTLTRTRVLSYEQYF.

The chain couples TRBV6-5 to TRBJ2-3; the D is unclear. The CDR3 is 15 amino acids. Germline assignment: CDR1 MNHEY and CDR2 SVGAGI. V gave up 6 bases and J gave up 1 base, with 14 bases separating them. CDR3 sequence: CASSVLGQGTDTQYF. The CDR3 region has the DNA TGTGCCAGCAGCGTCCTAGGGCAGGGCACAGATACGCAGTATTTT.

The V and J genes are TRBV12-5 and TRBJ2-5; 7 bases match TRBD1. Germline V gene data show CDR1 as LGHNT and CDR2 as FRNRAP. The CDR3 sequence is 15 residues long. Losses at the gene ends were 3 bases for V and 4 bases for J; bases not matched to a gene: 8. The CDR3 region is CASGLLDRVGETQYF. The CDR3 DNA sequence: TGTGCTAGTGGTTTATTAGACAGGGTGGGAGAGACCCAGTACTTC.

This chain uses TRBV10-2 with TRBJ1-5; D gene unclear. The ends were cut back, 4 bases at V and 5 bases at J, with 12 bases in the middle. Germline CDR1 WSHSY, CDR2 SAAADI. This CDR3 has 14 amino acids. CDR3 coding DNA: TGCGCCAGCAGTGCGGGTCCAATCGATCAGCCCCAGCATTTT. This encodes CASSAGPIDQPQHF.

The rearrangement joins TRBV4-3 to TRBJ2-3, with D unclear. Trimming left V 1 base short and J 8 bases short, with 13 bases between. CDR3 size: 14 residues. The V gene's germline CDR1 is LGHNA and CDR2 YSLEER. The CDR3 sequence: CASSQVQGSGTQYF. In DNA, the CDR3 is TGCGCCAGCAGCCAAGTACAAGGGTCGGGTACGCAGTATTTT.

The CDR3 loop is CASSNLQGQANYGYTF. The CDR3 DNA reads as TGTGCCAGCAGCAACCTACAGGGCCAAGCTAACTATGGCTACACCTTC. The V and J genes are TRBV11-2 and TRBJ1-2, with D possibly TRBD1 on 6 matching bases. Germline V gene data show CDR1 as SGHAT and CDR2 as FQNNGV. V lost 5 bases to trimming and J lost 0 bases, with 16 bases between them. This CDR3 has 16 amino acids.

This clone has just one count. CDR3 in amino acids: CASSRGQGANTEAFF. For the CDR3, the DNA is TGTGCCAGCTCGCGGGGACAGGGGGCCAACACTGAAGCTTTCTTT. The chain couples TRBV18 to TRBJ1-1, with TRBD1 identical over 12 bases. Germline CDR1 is KGHSH and CDR2 is LQKENI. J lost 2 bases, V lost 6 bases, and 4 bases had no gene match. CDR3 size: 15 residues.

Here the CDR3 reads CASGLVLSFTEAFF. The CDR3 nucleotides are TGTGCTAGTGGTTTGGTACTGAGTTTCACTGAAGCTTTCTTT. The chain employs TRBV12-5 and TRBJ1-1; no clear D. Germline CDR1 LGHNT, CDR2 FRNRAP. The CDR3 runs to 14 residues. V lost 0 bases and J 4 bases, leaving 9 bases between the germline ends.

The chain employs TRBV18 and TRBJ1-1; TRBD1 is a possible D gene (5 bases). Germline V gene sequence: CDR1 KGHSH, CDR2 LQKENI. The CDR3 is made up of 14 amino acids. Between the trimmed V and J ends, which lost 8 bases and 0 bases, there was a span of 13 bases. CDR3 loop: CASRTGGVNTEAFF. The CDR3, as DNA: TGTGCCAGCCGAACCGGGGGGGTGAACACTGAAGCTTTCTTT.

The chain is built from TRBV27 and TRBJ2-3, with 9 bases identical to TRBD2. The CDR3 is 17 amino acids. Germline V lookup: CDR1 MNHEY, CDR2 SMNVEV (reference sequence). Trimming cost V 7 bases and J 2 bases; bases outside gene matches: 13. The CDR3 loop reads CASTAIPGLANTDTQYF. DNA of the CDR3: TGTGCCAGCACCGCAATTCCGGGACTAGCTAACACAGATACGCAGTATTTT.

The CDR3 DNA follows: TGTGCCAGCAGCCCCCTCGGGGCGGCTGGAAACACCATATATTTT. It translates to CASSPLGAAGNTIYF. V is TRBV28 and J is TRBJ1-3; D perhaps matches TRBD1 (5 bases). In germline, CDR1 is MDHEN, CDR2 SYDVKM. V lost 6 bases and J 2 bases, leaving 14 bases between the germline ends. The CDR3 is 15 amino acids.

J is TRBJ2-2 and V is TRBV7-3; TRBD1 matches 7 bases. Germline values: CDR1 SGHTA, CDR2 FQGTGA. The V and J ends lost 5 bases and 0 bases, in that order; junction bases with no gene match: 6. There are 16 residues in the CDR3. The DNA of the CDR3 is TGTGCCAGCAGCCCCCGGACAGGCGCGAACACCGGGGAGCTGTTTTTT. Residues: CASSPRTGANTGELFF.

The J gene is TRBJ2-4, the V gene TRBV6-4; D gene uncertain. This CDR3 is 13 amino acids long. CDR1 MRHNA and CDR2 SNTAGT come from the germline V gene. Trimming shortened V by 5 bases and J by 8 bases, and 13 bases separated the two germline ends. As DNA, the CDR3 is TGTGCCAGCAGTTTAATAGGGATACACATTCAGTACTTC. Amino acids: CASSLIGIHIQYF.

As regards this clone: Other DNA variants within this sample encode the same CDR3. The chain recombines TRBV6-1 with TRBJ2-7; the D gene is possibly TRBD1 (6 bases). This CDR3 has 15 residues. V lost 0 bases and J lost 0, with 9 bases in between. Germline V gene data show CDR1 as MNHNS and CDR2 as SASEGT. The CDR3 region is CASSEAWTASYEQYF. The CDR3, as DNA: TGTGCCAGCAGTGAAGCTTGGACAGCCTCCTACGAGCAGTACTTC.

The CDR3 region is CASSQVLAGGYSYNEQFF. CDR3 sequence (DNA): TGCGCCAGCAGCCAAGTGCTAGCGGGAGGGTACTCCTACAATGAGCAGTTCTTC. The chain employs TRBV4-3 and TRBJ2-1; 12 bases agree with TRBD2. Unmatched junction bases numbered 4, after V lost 1 base and J lost 0 bases. The V gene's germline CDR1 is LGHNA and CDR2 YSLEER. The CDR3 totals 18 residues.